A selection of T cell receptor beta chains follows, all from one sample in a study of beta chain features in type 1 diabetes. Clones were read by immunoSEQ multiplex PCR, and TCRdb kept only the in-frame ones, dropping some. The repertoire includes approximately 250,000 clones, roughly an eighth of them detected once, and around 0.025% sits in the top ten. Source material: naive CD4+ T cells from blood. The receptor source for this set is a woman in her forties in good health. Each CDR3 is given with its conserved first and last residue. Each record gives: clone size, V gene, J gene, D gene, CDR3 protein, CDR3 DNA. A D gene is named only where the DNA matches it firmly. Clone size is not always given. Where it is, it says once, few, many or a class for expanded clones.

few	TRBV29-1	TRBJ1-1	TRBD1	CSVFFLGQGYTEAFF	TGCAGCGTTTTTTTTCTCGGACAGGGGTACACTGAAGCTTTCTTT
-	TRBV2	TRBJ2-3	-	CASTGRMGTDTQYF	TGTGCCAGCACGGGGAGGATGGGCACAGATACGCAGTATTTT
-	TRBV5-1	TRBJ2-3	-	CASSLARDTDTQYF	TGCGCCAGCAGCTTGGCCAGGGACACAGATACGCAGTATTTT
-	TRBV4-2	TRBJ1-3	-	CASSHQQGGVTGNTIYF	TGTGCCAGCAGCCACCAACAAGGGGGGGTGACTGGAAACACCATATATTTT
-	TRBV5-1	TRBJ1-1	-	CASSPVYGAMNTEAFF	TGCGCCAGCAGCCCCGTGTATGGGGCCATGAACACTGAAGCTTTCTTT
-	TRBV10-3	TRBJ1-5	TRBD1	CATQGAGEPQHF	TGTGCCACTCAGGGGGCAGGGGAGCCCCAGCATTTT
-	TRBV2	TRBJ1-1	-	CASSELGLSNTEAFF	TGTGCCAGCAGTGAATTGGGGCTATCGAACACTGAAGCTTTCTTT
-	TRBV15	TRBJ2-3	TRBD2	CATSRDGGVTDTQYF	TGTGCCACCAGCAGAGATGGGGGGGTCACAGATACGCAGTATTTT
-	TRBV7-2	TRBJ1-2	TRBD1	CASSFRQGDGYTF	TGTGCCAGCAGCTTCCGACAGGGAGATGGCTACACCTTC
few	TRBV6-6	TRBJ2-7	TRBD1	CASGAGQGSYEQYF	TGTGCCAGCGGGGCGGGACAGGGGTCCTACGAGCAGTACTTC
-	TRBV2	TRBJ1-5	-	CASSRTFTVPGGNQPQHF	TGTGCCAGCAGTCGAACGTTCACAGTACCGGGGGGCAATCAGCCCCAGCATTTT
few	TRBV6-1	TRBJ1-4	TRBD1	CASSDRASEKLFF	TGTGCCAGCAGCGACAGGGCCAGTGAAAAACTGTTTTTT
-	TRBV7-2	TRBJ2-5	-	CASSLQTDETQYF	TGTGCCAGCAGCCTACAGACAGATGAGACCCAGTACTTC
-	TRBV18	TRBJ2-3	-	CASSPGGRLTDTQYF	TGTGCCAGCTCACCGGGGGGGCGACTCACAGATACGCAGTATTTT
few	TRBV5-1	TRBJ1-2	-	CASRLQSGQNYGYTF	TGCGCCAGCAGGCTACAATCCGGACAGAACTATGGCTACACCTTC
-	TRBV7-8	TRBJ2-7	TRBD2	CASSYPSGDYEQYF	TGTGCCAGCAGCTACCCTAGCGGGGACTACGAGCAGTACTTC
-	TRBV25-1	TRBJ1-2	-	CASSEVGGYGYTF	TGTGCCAGCAGTGAGGTGGGGGGCTATGGCTACACCTTC
few	TRBV6-1	TRBJ1-5	-	CASSVTGAQHF	TGTGCCAGCAGTGTCACAGGAGCTCAGCATTTT
few	TRBV10-2	TRBJ2-1	-	CASSPVGGYNEQFF	TGCGCCAGCAGCCCGGTGGGGGGCTACAATGAGCAGTTCTTC
-	TRBV7-9	TRBJ1-5	TRBD1	CASRPGQGVFLGNQPQHF	TGTGCCAGTCGGCCGGGACAGGGGGTCTTTCTAGGCAATCAGCCCCAGCATTTT
few	TRBV5-4	TRBJ2-6	-	CASSFDSSGANVLTF	TGTGCCAGCAGCTTCGATAGCTCTGGGGCCAACGTCCTGACTTTC
-	TRBV9	TRBJ1-5	-	CASSVDTAGQPQHF	TGTGCCAGCAGCGTCGACACGGCGGGCCAGCCCCAGCATTTT
few	TRBV18	TRBJ2-4	TRBD1	CASSPPTGLAKNIQYF	TGTGCCAGCTCACCACCGACAGGGCTAGCCAAAAACATTCAGTACTTC
few	TRBV6-1	TRBJ2-3	-	CASSVLSQGVLAGGTDTQYF	TGTGCCAGCAGTGTCTTGTCACAGGGGGTCCTCGCGGGGGGCACAGATACGCAGTATTTT
few	TRBV9	TRBJ1-3	-	CASSVESGNTIYF	TGTGCCAGCAGCGTCGAGTCTGGAAACACCATATATTTT
few	TRBV7-2	TRBJ2-4	-	CASSPQVLQGGAKNIQYF	TGTGCCAGCAGCCCGCAGGTCCTACAAGGCGGGGCCAAAAACATTCAGTACTTC
few	TRBV18	TRBJ2-3	TRBD2	CASSLKPSGVSTDTQYF	TGTGCCAGCTCGCTCAAACCTAGCGGAGTCAGCACAGATACGCAGTATTTT
-	TRBV29-1	TRBJ1-5	TRBD1	CSVSGTGTNSNQPQHF	TGCAGCGTTTCGGGGACAGGGACAAATAGCAATCAGCCCCAGCATTTT
few	TRBV6-4	TRBJ2-1	TRBD2	CASSARLAGEQFF	TGTGCCAGCAGTGCTAGACTAGCCGGTGAGCAGTTCTTC
-	TRBV6-5	TRBJ2-3	TRBD1	CASSSGQGWGTDTQYF	TGTGCCAGCAGTTCCGGACAGGGTTGGGGCACAGATACGCAGTATTTT
-	TRBV29-1	TRBJ2-3	-	CSVEAGAGTDTQYF	TGCAGCGTTGAGGCGGGGGCGGGCACAGATACGCAGTATTTT
few	TRBV10-3	TRBJ2-6	TRBD1	CAILSRDRDSGANVLTF	TGTGCCATCCTCTCCCGGGACAGGGACTCTGGGGCCAACGTCCTGACTTTC
few	TRBV6-1	TRBJ1-2	-	CASSEDRNYGYTF	TGTGCCAGCAGTGAAGACAGGAACTATGGCTACACCTTC
-	TRBV11-2	TRBJ1-2	-	CASTLRGLMGAGYTF	TGTGCCAGCACCTTACGGGGCCTAATGGGGGCCGGCTACACCTTC
few	TRBV4-3	TRBJ2-3	TRBD1	CASSPTFRDSNTDTQYF	TGCGCCAGCAGCCCCACCTTCCGGGACAGCAACACAGATACGCAGTATTTT
few	TRBV19	TRBJ2-7	-	CASSTSSYEQYF	TGTGCCAGTAGTACCTCCTCCTACGAGCAGTACTTC
-	TRBV5-4	TRBJ2-3	-	CASHSQLHPSPDTQYF	TGTGCCAGCCACTCCCAACTCCACCCAAGCCCAGATACGCAGTATTTT
-	TRBV2	TRBJ1-5	-	CASSVGRAENQPQHF	TGTGCCAGCAGTGTGGGCAGGGCAGAGAATCAGCCCCAGCATTTT
-	TRBV2	TRBJ1-2	-	CASKRGGTVYGYTF	TGTGCCAGCAAGCGGGGTGGGACGGTCTATGGCTACACCTTC
-	TRBV11-3	TRBJ2-3	-	CASSLRSGAGASTDTQYF	TGTGCCAGCAGCTTACGTTCTGGGGCCGGTGCTAGCACAGATACGCAGTATTTT
few	TRBV19	TRBJ1-1	-	CASSAVQGTTEAFF	TGTGCCAGTAGTGCGGTTCAGGGAACCACTGAAGCTTTCTTT
-	TRBV2	TRBJ1-2	-	CAGSTSGYTF	TGTGCCGGATCGACATCTGGCTACACCTTC
few	TRBV6-5	TRBJ2-1	-	CASSNFGGLNEQFF	TGTGCCAGCAGCAATTTTGGGGGGTTGAATGAGCAGTTCTTC
-	TRBV5-6	TRBJ2-6	-	CASSRRVGASGANVLTF	TGTGCCAGCAGCCGGAGGGTGGGAGCTTCGGGGGCCAACGTCCTGACTTTC
-	TRBV5-5	TRBJ2-5	-	CASSSSPRETQYF	TGTGCCAGCAGCTCCTCCCCGCGCGAGACCCAGTACTTC
few	TRBV5-6	TRBJ2-3	-	CASSLFQVDTQYF	TGTGCCAGCAGCTTGTTCCAGGTGGATACGCAGTATTTT
-	TRBV27	TRBJ1-2	-	CASSLGRSYGYTF	TGTGCCAGCAGTTTGGGTCGGAGCTATGGCTACACCTTC
-	TRBV7-9	TRBJ2-1	TRBD1	CASSPDRAEQFF	TGTGCCAGCAGTCCCGACAGGGCTGAGCAGTTCTTC
few	TRBV5-4	TRBJ1-1	-	CASSSNSGVGEAFF	TGTGCCAGCAGCTCCAACTCAGGGGTCGGTGAAGCTTTCTTT
-	TRBV5-4	TRBJ2-6	-	CASSPPQAGANVLTF	TGTGCCAGCAGCCCACCCCAGGCTGGGGCCAACGTCCTGACTTTC
-	TRBV7-6	TRBJ2-1	-	CASSLADRLTSYNEQFF	TGTGCCAGCAGCTTAGCGGACAGACTGACCTCCTACAATGAGCAGTTCTTC
-	TRBV2	TRBJ2-5	TRBD1	CASNRDRGEKTQYF	TGTGCCAGCAACCGGGACAGGGGAGAAAAGACCCAGTACTTC